This T cell receptor beta chain was recovered during a study of T cells in Graves' hyperthyroidism and ophthalmopathy. Study findings and constraints: Ophthalmopathy was identified by the model a median roughly six months ahead of onset.

TCR beta CDR3 sequences were amplified from RNA transcripts. A first-round RT-PCR of the TCR CDR3 used the HTBI primer set. TCRdb re-derived calls from the multiplex PCR reads in MiXCR, one entry per CDR3 protein. The sample has around 760,000 distinct CDR3 sequences; 30% to 40% are singletons. For Graves' hyperthyroidism to be stable, ophthalmopathy could not progress within 18 months. Hyperthyroidism had been newly diagnosed in patients aged 18 to 65, and its duration was under 2 months. V lost 2 bases and J 0 bases, leaving 11 bases between the germline ends. There are 15 residues in the CDR3. Germline V gene data show CDR1 as SGHVS and CDR2 as FQNEAQ. This clonotype was recorded at least ten times. Its target is not known.

Sequencing input: blood. This TCR was recovered from a woman aged 40 to 50 with Graves' hyperthyroidism. The chain combines TRBV7-8 with TRBJ2-7; D is perhaps TRBD1 (5 bases). Here the CDR3 reads CASSLTRTNSYEQYF. In nucleotides, the CDR3 is TGTGCCAGCAGCTTAACCAGGACAAACTCCTACGAGCAGTACTTC.